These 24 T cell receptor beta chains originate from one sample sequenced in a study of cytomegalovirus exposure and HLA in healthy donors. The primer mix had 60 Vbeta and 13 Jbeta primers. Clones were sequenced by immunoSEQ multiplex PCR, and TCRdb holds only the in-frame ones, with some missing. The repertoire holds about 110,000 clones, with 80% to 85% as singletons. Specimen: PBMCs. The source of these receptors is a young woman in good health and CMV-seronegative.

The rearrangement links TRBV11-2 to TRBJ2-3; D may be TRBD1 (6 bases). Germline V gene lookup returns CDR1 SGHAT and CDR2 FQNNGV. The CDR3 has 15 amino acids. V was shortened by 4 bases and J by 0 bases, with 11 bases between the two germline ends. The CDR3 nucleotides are TGTGCCAGCAGCTCGACGGGACACAGCACAGATACGCAGTATTTT. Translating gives CASSSTGHSTDTQYF.

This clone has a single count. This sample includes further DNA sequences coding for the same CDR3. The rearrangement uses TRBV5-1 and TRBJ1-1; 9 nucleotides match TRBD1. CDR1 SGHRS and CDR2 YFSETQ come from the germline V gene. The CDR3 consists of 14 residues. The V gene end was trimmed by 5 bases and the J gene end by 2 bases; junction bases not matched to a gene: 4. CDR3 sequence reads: CASSSTGGNTEAFF. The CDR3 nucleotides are TGCGCCAGCAGTAGTACAGGGGGCAACACTGAAGCTTTCTTT.

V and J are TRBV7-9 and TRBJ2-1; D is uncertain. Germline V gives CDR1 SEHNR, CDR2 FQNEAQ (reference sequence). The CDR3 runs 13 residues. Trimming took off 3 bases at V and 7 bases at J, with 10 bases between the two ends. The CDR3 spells CASSFPLENEQFF. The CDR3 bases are TGTGCCAGCAGCTTTCCTTTAGAAAATGAGCAGTTCTTC.

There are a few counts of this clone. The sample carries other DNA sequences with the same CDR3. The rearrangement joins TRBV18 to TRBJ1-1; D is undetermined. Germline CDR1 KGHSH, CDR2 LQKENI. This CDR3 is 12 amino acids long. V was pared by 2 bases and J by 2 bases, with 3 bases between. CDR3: CASSPLNTEAFF. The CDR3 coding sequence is TGTGCCAGCTCACCATTAAACACTGAAGCTTTCTTT.

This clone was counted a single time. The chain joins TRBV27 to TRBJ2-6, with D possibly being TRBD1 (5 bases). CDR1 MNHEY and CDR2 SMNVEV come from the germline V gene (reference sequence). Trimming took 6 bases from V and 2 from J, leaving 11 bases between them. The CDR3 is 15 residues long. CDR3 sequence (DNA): TGTGCCAGCAGCCCCAGGGTGGCTGGGGCCAACGTCCTGACTTTC. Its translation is CASSPRVAGANVLTF.

CDR3 sequence (DNA): TGTGCCAGCCTTCCGGGGAGCACAGATACGCAGTATTTT. Protein sequence: CASLPGSTDTQYF. The J gene is TRBJ2-3, the V gene TRBV6-1, with D tentatively TRBD2 (5 bases). Germline V gene data show CDR1 as MNHNS and CDR2 as SASEGT. This CDR3 region has 13 residues. The germline V and J ends were trimmed by 8 bases and 0 bases, with 9 bases remaining between them.

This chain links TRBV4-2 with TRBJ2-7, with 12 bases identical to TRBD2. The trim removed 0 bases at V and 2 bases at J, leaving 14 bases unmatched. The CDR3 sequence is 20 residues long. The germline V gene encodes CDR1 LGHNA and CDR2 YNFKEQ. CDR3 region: CASSQEPLAGGDLFPYEQYF. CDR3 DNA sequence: TGTGCCAGCAGCCAAGAACCACTAGCGGGAGGCGACCTATTCCCCTACGAGCAGTACTTC.

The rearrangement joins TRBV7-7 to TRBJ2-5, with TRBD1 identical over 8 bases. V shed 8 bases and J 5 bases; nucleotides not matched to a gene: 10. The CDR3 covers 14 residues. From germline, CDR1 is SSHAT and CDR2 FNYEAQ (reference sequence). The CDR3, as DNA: TGTGCCAGCGGTAGCGCAGGGGGCGGGGAGACCCAGTACTTC. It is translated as CASGSAGGGETQYF. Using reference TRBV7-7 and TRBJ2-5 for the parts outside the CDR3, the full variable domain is GAGVSQSPRYKVTKRGQDVTLRCDPISSHATLYWYQQALGQGPEFLTYFNYEAQPDKSGLPSDRFSAERPEGSISTLTIQRTEQRDSAMYRCASGSAGGGETQYFGPGTRLLVL.

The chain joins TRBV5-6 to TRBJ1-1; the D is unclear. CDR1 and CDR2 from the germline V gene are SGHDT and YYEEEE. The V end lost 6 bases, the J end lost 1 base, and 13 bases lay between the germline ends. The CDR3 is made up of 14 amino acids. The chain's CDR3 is CASTIALGNTEAFF. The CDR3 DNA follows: TGTGCCAGCACAATTGCACTTGGGAACACTGAAGCTTTCTTT.

The CDR3 region is CASSPLSGGANYGYTF. For the CDR3, the DNA is TGTGCCAGCTCACCACTTTCGGGGGGGGCTAACTATGGCTACACCTTC. This chain links TRBV18 with TRBJ1-2; possibly TRBD1 for D (5 bases). Trimming pared 1 base from V and 0 bases from J, leaving 12 bases between. This CDR3 has 16 residues. The germline V gene has CDR1 KGHSH and CDR2 LQKENI.

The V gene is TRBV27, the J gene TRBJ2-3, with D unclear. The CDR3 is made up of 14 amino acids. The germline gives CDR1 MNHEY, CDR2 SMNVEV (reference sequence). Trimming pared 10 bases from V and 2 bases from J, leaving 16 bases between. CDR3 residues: CATKRPRSTDTQYF. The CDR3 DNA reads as TGTGCCACCAAACGCCCCAGGTCCACAGATACGCAGTATTTT.

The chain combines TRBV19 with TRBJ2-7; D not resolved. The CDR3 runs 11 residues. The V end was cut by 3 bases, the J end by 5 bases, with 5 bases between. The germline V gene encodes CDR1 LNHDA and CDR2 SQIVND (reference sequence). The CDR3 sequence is CASSMRNEQYF. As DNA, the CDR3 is TGTGCCAGTAGTATGCGGAACGAGCAGTACTTC.

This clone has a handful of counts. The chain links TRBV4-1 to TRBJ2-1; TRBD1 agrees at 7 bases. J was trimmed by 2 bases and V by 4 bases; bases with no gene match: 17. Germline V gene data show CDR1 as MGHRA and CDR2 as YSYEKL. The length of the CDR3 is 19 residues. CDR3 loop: CASSRRRSWDSGTYNEQFF. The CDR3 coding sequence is TGCGCCAGCAGCCGACGACGATCTTGGGACAGTGGCACCTACAATGAGCAGTTCTTC.

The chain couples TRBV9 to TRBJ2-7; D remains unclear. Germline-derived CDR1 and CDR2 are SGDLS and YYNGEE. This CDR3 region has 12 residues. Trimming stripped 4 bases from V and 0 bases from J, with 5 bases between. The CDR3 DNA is TGTGCCAGCAGCCCCCTCTCCTACGAGCAGTACTTC. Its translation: CASSPLSYEQYF.

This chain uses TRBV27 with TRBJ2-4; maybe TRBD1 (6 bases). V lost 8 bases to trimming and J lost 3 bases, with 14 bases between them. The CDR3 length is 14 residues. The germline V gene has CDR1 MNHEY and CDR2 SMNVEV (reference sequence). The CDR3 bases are TGTGCCAGCCACGGCTGGGACAACAAAAACATTCAGTACTTC. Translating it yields CASHGWDNKNIQYF.

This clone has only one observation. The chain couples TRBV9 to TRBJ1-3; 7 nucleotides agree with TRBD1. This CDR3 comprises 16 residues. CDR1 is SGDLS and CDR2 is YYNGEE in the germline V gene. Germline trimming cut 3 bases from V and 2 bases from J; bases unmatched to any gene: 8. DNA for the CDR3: TGTGCCAGCAGCGAGGGTGACAGGGATGCTGGAAACACCATATATTTT. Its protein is CASSEGDRDAGNTIYF.

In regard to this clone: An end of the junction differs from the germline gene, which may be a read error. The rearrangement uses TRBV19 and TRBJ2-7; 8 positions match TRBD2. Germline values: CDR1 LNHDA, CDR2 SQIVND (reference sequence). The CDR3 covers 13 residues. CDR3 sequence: CASSIGLAYGQYF. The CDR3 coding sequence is TGTGCCAGTAGTATCGGACTAGCCTACGGGCAGTACTTC.

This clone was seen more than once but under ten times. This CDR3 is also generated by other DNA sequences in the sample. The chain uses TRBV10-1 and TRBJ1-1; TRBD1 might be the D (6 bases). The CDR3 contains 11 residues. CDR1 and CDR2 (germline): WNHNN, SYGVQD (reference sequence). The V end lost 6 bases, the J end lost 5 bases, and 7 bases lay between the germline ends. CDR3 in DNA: TGCGCCAGCAGCAGGGGAACTGAAGCTTTCTTT. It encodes CASSRGTEAFF.

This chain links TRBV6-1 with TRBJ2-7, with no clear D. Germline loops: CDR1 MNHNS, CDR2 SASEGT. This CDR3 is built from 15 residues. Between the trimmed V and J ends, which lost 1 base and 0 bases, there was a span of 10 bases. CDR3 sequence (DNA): TGTGCCAGCAGTGAAGGGAGAGGATACTCCTACGAGCAGTACTTC. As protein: CASSEGRGYSYEQYF.

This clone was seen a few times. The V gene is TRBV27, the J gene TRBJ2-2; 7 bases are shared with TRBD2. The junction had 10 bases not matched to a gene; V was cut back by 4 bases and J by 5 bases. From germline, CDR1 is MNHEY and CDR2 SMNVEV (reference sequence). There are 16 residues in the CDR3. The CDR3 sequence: CASSYTGLISTGELFF. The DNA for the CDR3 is TGTGCCAGCAGTTATACGGGACTAATATCTACCGGGGAGCTGTTTTTT.

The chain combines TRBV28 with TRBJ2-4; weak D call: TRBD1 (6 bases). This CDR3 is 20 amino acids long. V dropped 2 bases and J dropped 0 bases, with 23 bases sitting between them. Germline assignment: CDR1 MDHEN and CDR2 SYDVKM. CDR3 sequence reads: CASSLKRGRGGLLAKNIQYF. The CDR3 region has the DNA TGTGCCAGCAGTTTAAAAAGAGGGAGAGGGGGATTACTAGCCAAAAACATTCAGTACTTC.

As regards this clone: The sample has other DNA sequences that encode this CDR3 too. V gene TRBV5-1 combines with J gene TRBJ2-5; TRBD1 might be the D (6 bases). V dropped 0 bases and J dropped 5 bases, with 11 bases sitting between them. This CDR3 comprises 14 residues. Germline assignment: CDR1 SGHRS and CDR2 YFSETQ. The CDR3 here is CASSLVGQGETQYF. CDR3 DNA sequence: TGCGCCAGCAGCTTGGTAGGCCAGGGGGAGACCCAGTACTTC.

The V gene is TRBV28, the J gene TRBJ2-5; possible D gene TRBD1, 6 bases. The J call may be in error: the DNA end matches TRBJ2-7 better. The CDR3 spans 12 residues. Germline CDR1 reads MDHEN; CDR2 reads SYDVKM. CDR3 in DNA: TGTGCCACACAACAGGGATCCTACGAGCAGTACTTC. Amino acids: CATQQGSYEQYF.

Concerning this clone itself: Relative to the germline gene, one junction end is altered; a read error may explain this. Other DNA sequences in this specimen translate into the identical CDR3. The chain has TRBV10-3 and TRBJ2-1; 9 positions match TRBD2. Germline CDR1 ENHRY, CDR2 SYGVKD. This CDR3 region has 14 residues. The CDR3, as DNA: TGCGCCATCACAGCGGGAGGTAGCTACAATGAGCAGTTCTTC. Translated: CAITAGGSYNEQFF.